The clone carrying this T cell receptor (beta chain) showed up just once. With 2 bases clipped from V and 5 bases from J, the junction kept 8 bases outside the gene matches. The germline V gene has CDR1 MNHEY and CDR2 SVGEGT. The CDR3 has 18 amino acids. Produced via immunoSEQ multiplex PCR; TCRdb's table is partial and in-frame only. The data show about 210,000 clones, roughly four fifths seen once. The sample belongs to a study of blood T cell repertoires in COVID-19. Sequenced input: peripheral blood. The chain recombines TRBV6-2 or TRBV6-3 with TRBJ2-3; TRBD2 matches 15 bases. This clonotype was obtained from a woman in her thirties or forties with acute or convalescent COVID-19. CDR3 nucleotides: TGTGCCAGCAGTTACACTGGACTAGCGGGAGGGCCCGGAGATACGCAGTATTTT. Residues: CASSYTGLAGGPGDTQYF.